This TCR beta chain is drawn from a study of T cells in Graves' hyperthyroidism and ophthalmopathy. There were TCR beta CDR3 regions amplified from RNA transcripts. A set of HTBI primers served as the primers for a first-round RT-PCR of the TCR CDR3. TCRdb recomputed calls from the multiplex PCR reads with MiXCR, one row per CDR3 protein. The table shows a few hundred thousand distinct CDR3 sequences, with around 25% occurring only once. Trimming cost V 2 bases and J 4 bases, with 12 bases left between them. The germline V gene has CDR1 MNHEY and CDR2 SMNVEV (reference sequence). The CDR3 contains 15 residues. In making diagnoses, clinical symptoms, serum thyroxine and TRAb, thyroid ultrasound and orbital computed tomography were all used.

Specimen: blood. This receptor was taken from a man aged 50-60 years with Graves' hyperthyroidism. The rearrangement uses TRBV27 and TRBJ1-5; D might be TRBD1 (6 bases). The CDR3 sequence: CASSLAQTGNQPQHF. Written as DNA, the CDR3 is TGTGCCAGCAGTTTAGCCCAGACAGGAAATCAGCCCCAGCATTTT.